This T cell receptor beta chain derives from a study of identifying expanded T cells in peripheral blood (dated by TCRdb to 2018 to 2020). At the level of the whole study: Technical replicates were generated by sequencing separate aliquots of the same genomic DNA pool, and four replicates were compared pairwise.

The CDR3, from cysteine to phenylalanine, totals 13 residues. Here the CDR3 DNA is all that survives: 39 bases in frame from base 1. Relative to germline, V is missing 5 bases and J is missing 7 bases, with 7 bases of the junction outside any gene match. The germline V gene gives CDR1 as SGHTA and CDR2 as FQGTGA. Notes on this clone: The antigen it recognizes is unknown. No base-level quality is on record; no much larger clone is a single base apart.

The immunoSEQ Assay, which uses bias-controlled multiplex PCR amplification of genomic DNA, was used to profile TCRbeta CDR3 regions. In the source study's methods: To quantify the absolute abundance of each unique TCRbeta CDR3 region, the sequences were collapsed and filtered. Two models were used to test differential abundance: a binomial model (Fisher-equivalent) and a beta-binomial model that adds time-dependent variance fitted from healthy donors. Any clone with fewer than 5 combined templates was excluded, and a clone was called differentially abundant if its Benjamini-Hochberg FDR was below 0.01. In the beta-binomial model, variance was expressed as a function of the total template count across the two samples, in the form v = (b*log(k)+a)^2. TCRdb stores this immuneACCESS table with in-frame sequences only. Part of the clones is absent; in the studies checked, under half of the shortfall reflects unresolved V genes, and no reason is known for the rest. The DNA gave D and trimming, while V, J and clone size come from that table. The sample table lists about 100,000 clones, approximately 88% of them with a count of one. The ten top clones hold about 5.9% of the sample.

Broad study findings and their caveats: For all healthy donors, the variance in clone template counts between approximately 2-week samples rose significantly as total template count increased. Across all healthy-donor time intervals, the beta-binomial model significantly lowered both the number of clones called differentially abundant and the false-positive rate. The authors expected that biological variance in healthy repertoires might rise further over much longer intervals, such as months to years. Approximately 1.2 differentially abundant clones were flagged by the binomial model between technical replicates, whereas about 16 and 19 were flagged over two weeks and four weeks, respectively.

During the collection period, no infections or other immune events were recorded for the healthy donors. Blood repertoires from healthy donors were used as a training cohort for calibrating time-dependent variance in a beta-binomial model of differential abundance of T-cell clones. There were roughly 10 healthy donors in the training cohort, of whom 3 were female and 7 were male. An age range of roughly 25 to 65 years, with an average of about 43 years, was recorded for the donors. Whole blood from each healthy donor was obtained from a commercial supplier and was collected at three time points roughly 14 days apart. For immunosequencing, genomic DNA was extracted from whole blood that had not been sorted.

The clonotype was recovered from a person between 18 and 69 years old in good health. Sample: blood. The V gene is TRBV7-3 and the J gene is TRBJ2-7, with 8 bases in between that match TRBD1. The CDR3 reads CASSPGQGREQYF. The bases are TGTGCCAGCAGCCCTGGACAGGGAAGGGAGCAGTACTTC.